This passage covers 27 T cell receptor beta chains from one sample sequenced in a study of CD8+ T cells in alopecia areata. Treatment in this sample: oral pan-JAK inhibitor, 5-10 mg twice daily. After isolation, RNA underwent reverse transcription to generate cDNA as the sequencing template. TCRdb's copy holds only in-frame clones and misses some; the assay was immunoSEQ multiplex PCR. The profile shows 200,000 or so clones, 58% of them singletons. The sequencing here drew on CD4+ T cells sorted from blood, taken at week 24, from a patient treated with tofacitinib. The source is a human donor with alopecia areata.

The chain recombines TRBV30 with TRBJ2-3; possible D gene TRBD1, 6 bases. CDR1 is GTSNPN, CDR2 SVGIG, per germline (reference sequence). There are 16 residues in the CDR3. Trimming took off 3 bases at V and 2 bases at J, with 18 bases between the two ends. This chain's CDR3 is CAWSTASDSFTDTQYF. DNA of the CDR3: TGTGCCTGGAGCACGGCCTCGGACAGCTTCACAGATACGCAGTATTTT.

The chain joins TRBV7-3 to TRBJ1-2; TRBD1 is a possible D gene (6 bases). Per germline, CDR1 SGHTA and CDR2 FQGTGA. The CDR3 has 14 amino acids. Between the trimmed V and J ends, which lost 5 bases and 7 bases, there was a span of 17 bases. CDR3 residues: CASSRGVGGGGYTF. CDR3 nucleotides: TGTGCCAGCAGCCGAGGCGTTGGGGGCGGTGGCTACACCTTC.

The chain joins TRBV2 to TRBJ1-2, with D hard to call. CDR3 size: 12 residues. V was pared by 6 bases and J by 7 bases, with 12 bases between. Germline values: CDR1 SNHLY, CDR2 FYNNEI. The CDR3 nucleotides are TGTGCCAGCAGAGGAACGGGTGTTGGCTACACCTTC. This sequence encodes CASRGTGVGYTF.

The rearrangement links TRBV4-1 to TRBJ2-6; D unresolved. V lost 1 base and J 8 bases, leaving 6 bases between the germline ends. The CDR3 extends over 13 amino acids. The V gene's germline CDR1 is MGHRA and CDR2 YSYEKL. This CDR3 is CASSQGHTNVLTF. The CDR3 nucleotides are TGCGCCAGCAGCCAAGGGCATACCAACGTCCTGACTTTC.

This chain uses TRBV7-8 with TRBJ2-1; 14 positions agree with TRBD2. Unmatched junction bases numbered 23, after V lost 5 bases and J lost 8 bases. The germline V gene encodes CDR1 SGHVS and CDR2 FQNEAQ. CDR3 length: 21 amino acids. The CDR3 DNA follows: TGTGCCAGCAGCATAGGACGTTGGACTAGCGGGAGGATCGGCGTTTCGGATGAGCAGTTCTTC. Translating gives CASSIGRWTSGRIGVSDEQFF.

CDR3 in DNA: TGTGCCTGGAGTAGGGGTGTAACTGGCAATCAGCCCCAGCATTTT. Protein product: CAWSRGVTGNQPQHF. The chain combines TRBV30 with TRBJ1-5; D is possibly TRBD1 (5 bases). The CDR3 contains 15 residues. Per the germline V gene, CDR1 is GTSNPN and CDR2 is SVGIG (reference sequence). V was clipped by 2 bases and J by 2 bases, with 13 bases between them.

In this sample, this clone turned up once. V gene TRBV5-5 combines with J gene TRBJ2-4, with D unclear. The CDR3 extends over 13 amino acids. V lost 5 bases and J lost 9, with 15 bases in between. Germline CDR1 and CDR2: SGHKS and YYEKEE (reference sequence). CDR3 DNA: TGTGCCAGCAGATCCGGAGCCTCAGGCATTCAGTACTTC. This sequence encodes CASRSGASGIQYF.

This clone occurred many times. This chain connects TRBV28 to TRBJ2-3; 9 bases agree with TRBD2. The V gene end was trimmed by 4 bases and the J gene end by 6 bases; junction bases not matched to a gene: 20. The CDR3 covers 19 residues. Germline V gene lookup returns CDR1 MDHEN and CDR2 SYDVKM. CDR3 nucleotides: TGTGCCAGCAGTTCACAGATACGCATGGTAGCGGGAGTTTTGGATACGCAGTATTTT. Its translation: CASSSQIRMVAGVLDTQYF.

The chain couples TRBV2 to TRBJ1-6; a possible D gene is TRBD1 (6 bases). This CDR3 is built from 14 residues. Trimming stripped 8 bases from V and 3 bases from J, with 11 bases between. The germline V gene encodes CDR1 SNHLY and CDR2 FYNNEI. CDR3 in amino acids: CASRQESYNSPLHF. The CDR3 DNA follows: TGTGCCAGCCGACAGGAAAGCTATAATTCACCCCTCCACTTT. Using reference TRBV2 and TRBJ1-6 for the parts outside the CDR3, the full variable domain is EPEVTQTPSHQVTQMGQEVILRCVPISNHLYFYWYRQILGQKVEFLVSFYNNEISEKSEIFDDQFSVERPDGSNFTLKIRSTKLEDSAMYFCASRQESYNSPLHFGNGTRLTVT.

The gene calls are TRBV6-1 and TRBJ2-2; TRBD1 matches at 7 bases. V trimming: 5 bases; J trimming: 4 bases; junction bases outside the gene matches: 7. CDR3 length: 15 amino acids. Per the germline V gene, CDR1 is MNHNS and CDR2 is SASEGT. The CDR3 loop is CASSKTGVLTGELFF. The DNA of the CDR3 is TGTGCCAGCAGTAAAACAGGGGTCCTCACCGGGGAGCTGTTTTTT.

The V gene is TRBV30, the J gene TRBJ1-1, with D possibly matching TRBD1 (6 bases). CDR3 length: 13 amino acids. The germline CDR1 and CDR2 sequences are GTSNPN and SVGIG (reference sequence). Trimming stripped 4 bases from V and 6 bases from J, with 15 bases between. The chain's CDR3 is CAWNLGGRAEAFF. The CDR3 DNA reads as TGTGCCTGGAATCTGGGGGGGCGGGCTGAAGCTTTCTTT.

The chain employs TRBV4-1 and TRBJ2-4; no definite D call. The CDR3 covers 16 residues. V was pared by 0 bases and J by 6 bases, with 15 bases between. Germline lookup yields CDR1 MGHRA and CDR2 YSYEKL. CDR3 residues: CASSQDPDGFLNIQYF. CDR3 sequence (DNA): TGCGCCAGCAGCCAAGACCCGGACGGATTCCTAAACATTCAGTACTTC.

The rearrangement links TRBV4-1 to TRBJ2-5; D may match TRBD1 or TRBD2 (6 bases each). V lost 1 base and J 5 bases, leaving 14 bases between the germline ends. This CDR3 is 15 amino acids long. The germline V gene has CDR1 MGHRA and CDR2 YSYEKL. The CDR3: CASSQVGGRRETQYF. In DNA, the CDR3 is TGCGCCAGCAGCCAAGTTGGGGGGCGCAGGGAGACCCAGTACTTC.

This clone has only a few counts. The chain links TRBV4-3 to TRBJ2-7; TRBD2 matches at 8 bases. The germline gives CDR1 LGHNA, CDR2 YSLEER. CDR3 length: 19 amino acids. The trim removed 0 bases at V and 3 bases at J, leaving 16 bases unmatched. DNA of the CDR3: TGCGCCAGCAGCCAAGAAGGTCCCGGGTCAGGAACTAGCGGCTACGAGCAGTACTTC. This sequence encodes CASSQEGPGSGTSGYEQYF.

The rearrangement links TRBV15 to TRBJ2-7; a possible D gene is TRBD2 (6 bases). The length of the CDR3 is 12 residues. Trimming took 2 bases from V and 7 from J, leaving 9 bases between them. Germline CDR1 is LNHNV and CDR2 is YYDKDF (reference sequence). The CDR3 spells CATSRSSEEQYF. CDR3 coding DNA: TGTGCCACCAGCAGATCTAGCGAGGAGCAGTACTTC.

This chain joins TRBV28 and TRBJ2-6, with D perhaps assigned TRBD1 or TRBD2 (5 bases each). The V end was cut by 5 bases, the J end by 3 bases, with 11 bases between. The CDR3 is 15 amino acids. Germline CDR1 is MDHEN and CDR2 is SYDVKM. DNA for the CDR3: TGTGCCAGCAGTCCGGGACCGAGTGGGGCCAACGTCCTGACTTTC. It is translated as CASSPGPSGANVLTF.

J is TRBJ2-3 and V is TRBV10-3; 13 nucleotides agree with TRBD2. Germline V gene sequence: CDR1 ENHRY, CDR2 SYGVKD. The J segment lost 2 bases and the V segment lost 4 bases, leaving 3 bases of the junction unmatched. This CDR3 has 16 residues. In DNA, the CDR3 is TGTGCCATCAGTGGGACTAGCGGGAGCGTCACAGATACGCAGTATTTT. As protein: CAISGTSGSVTDTQYF.

The chain uses TRBV28 and TRBJ1-1; D perhaps matches TRBD1 (5 bases). Germline V CDR1 and CDR2: MDHEN, SYDVKM. Trimming took 11 bases from V and 9 from J, leaving 13 bases between them. This CDR3 region has 10 residues. DNA for the CDR3: TGTGCCGCCGAGGCAGGGCAAGCTTTCTTT. Residues: CAAEAGQAFF.

This clone has more than one count but fewer than ten. The chain joins TRBV13 to TRBJ2-5; D gene unclear. CDR1 is PRHDT and CDR2 is FYEKMQ in the germline V gene (reference sequence). The CDR3 is 13 residues long. The ends were cut back, 4 bases at V and 4 bases at J, with 10 bases in the middle. CDR3 DNA: TGTGCCAGCAGCTCCCGTCCCCGAGAGACCCAGTACTTC. Protein product: CASSSRPRETQYF.

The J gene is TRBJ1-6, the V gene TRBV2, with TRBD1 matching 7 bases. V lost 4 bases, J lost 9 bases, and 3 bases stayed unmatched. CDR1 is SNHLY, CDR2 FYNNEI, per germline. The CDR3 consists of 13 residues. The CDR3 reads CASSGRQGSPLHF. CDR3 sequence (DNA): TGTGCCAGCAGTGGACGACAGGGTTCACCCCTCCACTTT.

The count of this clone is one. The CDR3 DNA is TGTGCCAGCAGCCGCCGACAGGGACCCTACAATGAGCAGTTCTTC. Translating gives CASSRRQGPYNEQFF. This chain joins TRBV7-2 and TRBJ2-1; TRBD1 agrees at 7 bases. The CDR3 covers 15 residues. After removal of 5 bases from V and 2 bases from J, the junction contained 6 bases not matched to a gene. CDR1 and CDR2 from the germline V gene are SGHTA and FQGNSA.

V gene TRBV5-4 combines with J gene TRBJ2-1, with 11 nucleotides matching TRBD2. V was clipped by 4 bases and J by 2 bases; unmatched bases: 5. The germline gives CDR1 SGHNT, CDR2 YYREEE (reference sequence). There are 16 residues in the CDR3. The CDR3 coding sequence is TGTGCCAGCAGCCTCGGGACTAGCGGAACCTACAATGAGCAGTTCTTC. As protein: CASSLGTSGTYNEQFF.

V and J are TRBV2 and TRBJ2-2; either TRBD1 or TRBD2 may supply D (5 bases each). Per germline, CDR1 SNHLY and CDR2 FYNNEI. V was shortened by 3 bases and J by 11 bases, with 19 bases between the two germline ends. The CDR3 is 15 residues long. The CDR3 protein is CASSDFGDLSRELFF. In DNA, the CDR3 is TGTGCCAGCAGTGACTTCGGGGACCTCTCACGAGAGCTGTTTTTT.

This clone was seen a single time. This chain connects TRBV5-6 to TRBJ2-2; no clear D gene. Germline V gives CDR1 SGHDT, CDR2 YYEEEE. The CDR3 sequence is 14 residues long. With 2 bases removed from V and 4 bases from J, the gap between germline ends came to 9 bases. The CDR3 is CASSFRRITGELFF. As DNA, the CDR3 is TGTGCCAGCAGCTTTCGACGGATCACCGGGGAGCTGTTTTTT.

This clone was counted a few times. The chain recombines TRBV2 with TRBJ2-7; 7 bases align to TRBD1. The CDR3 sequence is 13 residues long. With 4 bases clipped from V and 1 base from J, the junction kept 1 base outside the gene matches. Germline assignment: CDR1 SNHLY and CDR2 FYNNEI. The CDR3 DNA follows: TGTGCCAGCAGTGGGACAGGATCCTACGAGCAGTACTTC. Its protein product is CASSGTGSYEQYF.

V usage is TRBV5-1 and J usage is TRBJ2-3; unclear D gene. Per germline, CDR1 SGHRS and CDR2 YFSETQ. Trimming cost V 0 bases and J 4 bases, with 6 bases left between them. This CDR3 is 13 amino acids long. The CDR3, as DNA: TGCGCCAGCAGCTTGGGATCGTCAGATACGCAGTATTTT. Its protein product is CASSLGSSDTQYF.

This clone has only a few counts. This chain links TRBV6-5 with TRBJ2-1; D perhaps matches TRBD2 (5 bases). CDR3 size: 14 residues. Germline V CDR1 and CDR2: MNHEY, SVGAGI. Trimming pared 6 bases from V and 7 bases from J, leaving 16 bases between. This CDR3 reads CASSTAHRRNEQFF. The CDR3 bases are TGTGCCAGCAGCACAGCCCATCGGAGGAATGAGCAGTTCTTC.